A single sample gave rise to the 10 T cell receptor beta chains below, sequenced in a study of blood T cell repertoires in COVID-19 (TCRdb year 2020). The library came from the immunoSEQ multiplex PCR assay. Entries here come from immuneACCESS through TCRdb and include only in-frame sequences with V and J called. Some clones fail to appear in such tables; in the studies checked, an unresolved V gene covers under half of the shortfall, and the cause of the remainder is unknown. For this sample the table gives about 240,000 clones, of which approximately 86% were detected only once. The ten largest clones add up to roughly a tenth of the sample. The material sequenced was peripheral blood. The receptors originated from a woman in her fifties or sixties with COVID-19, enrolled during active disease.

This clone was seen a handful of times. The chain uses TRBV6-5 and TRBJ2-3, with D possibly TRBD1 on 6 matching bases. The germline CDR1 and CDR2 sequences are MNHEY and SVGAGI. The CDR3 is 14 amino acids. Between the trimmed V and J ends, which lost 6 bases and 1 base, there was a span of 11 bases. The CDR3 DNA reads TGTGCCAGCAGCTCGGACAGCCGCACAGATACGCAGTATTTT. Translated, it gives CASSSDSRTDTQYF.

The rearrangement uses TRBV5-5 and TRBJ2-3; D may be TRBD1 (6 bases). The length of the CDR3 is 15 residues. Germline assignment: CDR1 SGHKS and CDR2 YYEKEE (reference sequence). With 1 base removed from V and 2 bases from J, the gap between germline ends came to 11 bases. The CDR3 here is CASSLYRAFTDTQYF. Here the CDR3 DNA reads TGTGCCAGCAGCTTGTACAGGGCTTTCACAGATACGCAGTATTTT.

V gene TRBV7-8 combines with J gene TRBJ2-3, with TRBD2 matching 11 bases. The J segment lost 0 bases and the V segment lost 4 bases, leaving 3 bases of the junction unmatched. This CDR3 region has 16 residues. Per germline, CDR1 SGHVS and CDR2 FQNEAQ. CDR3 DNA: TGTGCCAGCAGCTCGAGGACTAGCGGGAGCACAGATACGCAGTATTTT. It translates to CASSSRTSGSTDTQYF.

V usage is TRBV2 and J usage is TRBJ2-3; 9 bases are a match to TRBD1. The junction had 6 bases not matched to a gene; V was cut back by 6 bases and J by 8 bases. The CDR3 covers 13 residues. Germline-derived CDR1 and CDR2 are SNHLY and FYNNEI. In DNA, the CDR3 is TGTGCCAGCAGGACACAGGGGGCCGTTACGCAGTATTTT. Protein sequence: CASRTQGAVTQYF.

The chain employs TRBV6-1 and TRBJ2-5, with D perhaps matching TRBD2 (5 bases). CDR3 size: 14 residues. Trimming cost V 2 bases and J 5 bases, with 12 bases left between them. In germline, CDR1 is MNHNS, CDR2 SASEGT. CDR3 protein: CASSERARGETQYF. In DNA form, the CDR3 reads TGTGCCAGCAGTGAAAGGGCCCGAGGGGAGACCCAGTACTTC.

Points on this clone: Other DNA sequences in the sample encode the same CDR3. The chain has TRBV24-1 and TRBJ2-5, with D possibly being TRBD1 (8 bases). CDR3 length equals 15 residues. V lost 3 bases, J lost 5 bases, and 15 bases lay in between. Germline assignment: CDR1 KGHDR and CDR2 SFDVKD. As DNA, the CDR3 is TGTGCCACCAGTGATAGTGGACAGGGAGGGGAGACCCAGTACTTC. It translates to CATSDSGQGGETQYF.

The chain couples TRBV4-2 to TRBJ1-6; 9 bases are shared with TRBD1. In germline, CDR1 is LGHNA, CDR2 YNFKEQ. Trimming took 4 bases from V and 9 from J; bases not matched to a gene: 13. This CDR3 spans 17 amino acids. The CDR3 region is CASSRTNPGQGCSPLHF. DNA for the CDR3: TGTGCCAGCAGCCGAACAAACCCGGGACAGGGATGTTCACCCCTCCACTTT.

The chain employs TRBV28 and TRBJ1-5; D ambiguous. CDR3 size: 14 residues. Per germline, CDR1 MDHEN and CDR2 SYDVKM. V lost 10 bases and J 6 bases, leaving 19 bases between the germline ends. CDR3 protein: CATDDRGGSQPQHF. As DNA, the CDR3 is TGTGCCACGGACGATAGAGGAGGAAGTCAGCCCCAGCATTTT.

The gene calls are TRBV27 and TRBJ2-1; tentative D call: TRBD2 (5 bases). Germline CDR1 reads MNHEY; CDR2 reads SMNVEV (reference sequence). V lost 8 bases, J lost 5 bases, and 19 bases lay in between. The CDR3 runs to 15 residues. For the CDR3, the DNA is TGTGCCAGCGGCCGTTCAGTCGGGGTCAACAATGAGCAGTTCTTC. Residues: CASGRSVGVNNEQFF.

As for this clone: Other DNA sequences of this sample code for an identical CDR3. The chain uses TRBV5-1 and TRBJ1-4; TRBD1 is a possible D gene (5 bases). The V end lost 0 bases, the J end lost 7 bases, and 10 bases lay between the germline ends. This CDR3 region has 14 residues. CDR1 and CDR2 from the germline V gene are SGHRS and YFSETQ. The CDR3 bases are TGCGCCAGCAGCTTGGGGGGCGCAGGTGAAAAACTGTTTTTT. It is translated as CASSLGGAGEKLFF.